Here is one T cell receptor beta chain with its context. The antigen is not known. From germline, CDR1 is SGDLS and CDR2 YYNGEE. Trimming shortened V by 1 base and J by 2 bases, and 13 bases separated the two germline ends. The CDR3 covers 16 residues. This entry belongs to a study of brain T cells in children with intractable seizures. Broader study findings: Clones missing pre-surgery may reflect undersampling of that blood sample. Patients' HCMV serostatus was unknown; virus specificity rests on CDR3 similarity alone.

Surgery cases with the highest brain T cell transcript signatures were chosen for sequencing. Pre-surgery treatment included at least one anti-epileptic drug. The assay was immunoSEQ multiplex PCR, and TCRdb's table has in-frame clones only and misses some. The data contain about 41,000 clones, 90% of them singletons. The input for sequencing was peripheral blood, taken at surgery. The chain links TRBV9 to TRBJ1-5; D is ambiguous. The TCR sequence derives from a girl aged 2 to 10 with tuberous sclerosis and intractable seizures. CDR3 in amino acids: CASSVSSGLGNQPQHF. CDR3 DNA: TGTGCCAGCAGCGTATCTTCGGGGTTGGGCAATCAGCCCCAGCATTTT. Variable domain in full (rest from reference TRBV9 and TRBJ1-5): DSGVTQTPKHLITATGQRVTLRCSPRSGDLSVYWYQQSLDQGLQFLIQYYNGEERAKGNILERFSAQQFPDLHSELNLSSLELGDSALYFCASSVSSGLGNQPQHFGDGTRLSIL.